These 11 T cell receptor beta chains were sequenced from one sample in a study of graft-versus-host responses after intestinal transplantation. Here immunoSEQ multiplex PCR was the method, and the copy in TCRdb shows in-frame clones only, minus some. Among about 89,000 clones listed, about 92% were seen once. No antigen has been assigned to these receptors. The material was unstimulated CD8+ T cells sorted from spleen or lymph node cells, obtained before intestinal transplant. The receptors derive from a human donor who received an intestinal transplant.

This chain uses TRBV7-9 with TRBJ1-1, with a tentative D call TRBD1 (5 bases). Germline CDR1 reads SEHNR; CDR2 reads FQNEAQ (reference sequence). The CDR3 loop spans 17 amino acids. Trimming cost V 3 bases and J 5 bases, with 22 bases left between them. CDR3 region: CASSLVPGSVSGTEAFF. For the CDR3, the DNA is TGTGCCAGCAGCTTGGTCCCAGGATCCGTTTCAGGGACTGAAGCTTTCTTT.

V gene TRBV4-3 combines with J gene TRBJ1-1; 9 bases match TRBD1. With V trimmed by 2 bases and J by 3 bases, 13 bases remained unmatched. The CDR3 runs 18 residues. Germline values: CDR1 LGHNA, CDR2 YSLEER. Written as DNA, the CDR3 is TGCGCCAGCAGCCAAAAGAGCGTGGAGGACAGGGGTGACACTGAAGCTTTCTTT. Translated, it gives CASSQKSVEDRGDTEAFF.

The gene calls are TRBV9 and TRBJ2-3; TRBD2 agrees at 8 bases. The CDR3 runs 18 residues. V was clipped by 1 base and J by 0 bases; unmatched bases: 10. Germline CDR1 and CDR2: SGDLS and YYNGEE. CDR3 sequence reads: CASSVPTGGGLSTDTQYF. CDR3 coding DNA: TGTGCCAGCAGCGTACCCACCGGGGGGGGCCTGAGCACAGATACGCAGTATTTT.

Worth noting for this clone: The junction does not match germline at one end; this may be a read error. The CDR3 DNA reads as TGCGCCAGCAGCCAAGATAACGGACAGGGGGCGACTGAGCGGTACTTC. Translating gives CASSQDNGQGATERYF. This chain links TRBV4-3 with TRBJ2-7, with 11 bases lining up with TRBD1. The CDR3 has 16 amino acids. CDR1 and CDR2 from the germline V gene are LGHNA and YSLEER.

The J gene is TRBJ1-1, the V gene TRBV10-3; a weak D match, TRBD1 (5 bases). Germline values: CDR1 ENHRY, CDR2 SYGVKD. The V end lost 8 bases, the J end lost 7 bases, and 23 bases lay between the germline ends. The CDR3 length is 15 residues. The CDR3 DNA sequence: TGTGCCATCGGGGGGTCGGAAGACGGAGATGATGAAGCTTTCTTT. Translated, it gives CAIGGSEDGDDEAFF.

V and J are TRBV27 and TRBJ2-2, with TRBD2 identical over 14 bases. V gave up 10 bases and J gave up 0 bases; unmatched junction bases: 10. CDR3 length: 18 residues. Germline V CDR1 and CDR2: MNHEY, SMNVEV (reference sequence). As DNA, the CDR3 is TGTGCCACCTTGGGACTAGCGGGGGTTCCCGCGAACACCGGGGAGCTGTTTTTT. Encoded protein: CATLGLAGVPANTGELFF.

The gene calls are TRBV5-6 and TRBJ2-4, with D possibly being TRBD1 (6 bases). CDR3 length: 13 residues. Germline CDR1 SGHDT, CDR2 YYEEEE. The V gene lost 6 bases and the J gene lost 4 bases, with 11 bases spanning the gap. The CDR3 loop is CASMDSTKNIQYF. In DNA, the CDR3 is TGTGCCAGCATGGACAGTACTAAAAACATTCAGTACTTC.

CDR3 residues: CASSSHPGEDSYEQYF. The CDR3 DNA reads as TGTGCCAGCAGCTCTCATCCGGGGGAGGACTCCTACGAGCAGTACTTC. V gene TRBV11-2 combines with J gene TRBJ2-7, with a possible D match to TRBD2 (6 bases). V was shortened by 4 bases and J by 0 bases, with 16 bases between the two germline ends. Germline lookup yields CDR1 SGHAT and CDR2 FQNNGV. The CDR3 has 16 residues.

The V call is TRBV7-2, the J call TRBJ2-2, with no clear D. The germline gives CDR1 SGHTA, CDR2 FQGNSA. Deletions cut 1 base from V and 6 bases from J, with 6 bases between. This CDR3 contains 13 residues. CDR3 in amino acids: CASSLGGAGELFF. As DNA, the CDR3 is TGTGCCAGCAGCTTAGGAGGTGCCGGGGAGCTGTTTTTT. The full variable domain, rest sourced from reference TRBV7-2 and TRBJ2-2, is GAGVSQSPSNKVTEKGKDVELRCDPISGHTALYWYRQSLGQGLEFLIYFQGNSAPDKSGLPSDRFSAERTGGSVSTLTIQRTQQEDSAVYLCASSLGGAGELFFGEGSRLTVL.

The chain employs TRBV10-1 and TRBJ2-1; TRBD1 is a possible D gene (6 bases). The CDR3 is made up of 14 amino acids. V lost 7 bases and J 9 bases, leaving 19 bases between the germline ends. Germline CDR1 WNHNN, CDR2 SYGVQD (reference sequence). The CDR3 is CASTSTGFLVEQFF. The CDR3 bases are TGCGCCAGCACTTCGACAGGATTCCTAGTTGAGCAGTTCTTC.

DNA of the CDR3: TGCGCCAGCAGCCAATATACAGGGATTCTGACAGATACGCAGTATTTT. It is translated as CASSQYTGILTDTQYF. The chain employs TRBV4-3 and TRBJ2-3; the D gene is possibly TRBD1 (6 bases). Trimming pared 2 bases from V and 3 bases from J, leaving 15 bases between. Per the germline V gene, CDR1 is LGHNA and CDR2 is YSLEER. The CDR3 runs 16 residues.